The 17 T cell receptor beta chains presented below share a single source sample, sequenced in a study of vaccination effects on CD4 cells after COVID-19. Scientists isolated CD4+ T cells after a roughly ten-day culture period ended. Each participant was given two doses of one vaccine (BNT162b2 or mRNA-1273). Their antigens remain unidentified. Using immunoSEQ multiplex PCR, the repertoire was profiled, and TCRdb retains in-frame clones only, with some absent. The data hold around 62,000 clones, with around 70% observed a single time. Sample: CD4+ T cells from PBMCs cultured without peptide, taken after COVID-19 vaccination. These receptors all stem from a human donor who received a COVID-19 vaccine.

In this sample, this clone turned up once. This chain uses TRBV10-3 with TRBJ2-1; 7 nucleotides line up with TRBD2. Per germline, CDR1 ENHRY and CDR2 SYGVKD. This CDR3 comprises 15 residues. The trim removed 3 bases at V and 3 bases at J, leaving 5 bases unmatched. The CDR3: CAISDSGRGYNEQFF. CDR3 bases: TGTGCCATCAGTGACTCGGGGAGGGGCTACAATGAGCAGTTCTTC.

A single count supports this clone. The V and J genes are TRBV5-5 and TRBJ2-7, with D unresolved. The V gene lost 0 bases and the J gene lost 4 bases, with 14 bases spanning the gap. This CDR3 contains 15 residues. Germline CDR1 SGHKS, CDR2 YYEKEE (reference sequence). Here the CDR3 reads CASSLAVEMWYEQYV. CDR3 nucleotides: TGTGCCAGCAGCTTGGCAGTGGAGATGTGGTACGAGCAGTACGTC.

The chain uses TRBV27 and TRBJ2-3, with D maybe TRBD2 (6 bases). V lost 7 bases, J lost 1 base, and 15 bases lay in between. The CDR3 covers 15 residues. CDR1 MNHEY and CDR2 SMNVEV come from the germline V gene (reference sequence). For the CDR3, the DNA is TGTGCCAGCACCCCCCTGGGGGGAGGCACAGATACGCAGTATTTT. This sequence encodes CASTPLGGGTDTQYF.

This clone was observed a few times. V is TRBV5-1 and J is TRBJ1-1; 7 positions match TRBD1. Germline V gene lookup returns CDR1 SGHRS and CDR2 YFSETQ. The V gene end was trimmed by 4 bases and the J gene end by 11 bases; junction bases not matched to a gene: 17. This CDR3 spans 15 amino acids. The CDR3 sequence is CASSPLTGLVVEAFF. As DNA, the CDR3 is TGCGCCAGCAGCCCACTGACAGGGCTGGTGGTTGAGGCTTTCTTT.

Only a few counts were recorded for this clone. The rearrangement joins TRBV13 to TRBJ1-2; 7 bases agree with TRBD1. V was clipped by 2 bases and J by 3 bases; unmatched bases: 6. The germline V gene encodes CDR1 PRHDT and CDR2 FYEKMQ (reference sequence). This CDR3 contains 15 residues. CDR3 in amino acids: CASSLFRDRYYGYTF. As DNA, the CDR3 is TGTGCCAGCAGCTTATTTAGGGACAGATACTATGGCTACACCTTC.

This chain uses TRBV14 with TRBJ2-3; D gene uncertain. Deletions cut 3 bases from V and 0 bases from J, with 10 bases between. This CDR3 contains 15 residues. Germline CDR1 reads SGHDN; CDR2 reads FVKESK. In DNA, the CDR3 is TGTGCCAGCAGCCAGAGGACGGCGAGCACAGATACGCAGTATTTT. Translating gives CASSQRTASTDTQYF.

The chain carries TRBV4-2 and TRBJ2-3, with 14 positions matching TRBD2. This CDR3 comprises 17 residues. J gave up 4 bases and V 0 bases, and 3 bases lay outside the gene matches. The germline V gene has CDR1 LGHNA and CDR2 YNFKEQ. DNA of the CDR3: TGTGCCAGCAGCCAAGATCCGGGACTAGCGGGGGCAGATACGCAGTATTTT. It encodes CASSQDPGLAGADTQYF.

The chain combines TRBV18 with TRBJ1-5, with no clear D. From germline, CDR1 is KGHSH and CDR2 LQKENI. V was shortened by 4 bases and J by 3 bases, with 4 bases between the two germline ends. The CDR3 sequence is 12 residues long. The CDR3 coding sequence is TGTGCCAGCTCACTTCCCAATCAGCCCCAGCATTTT. Translating gives CASSLPNQPQHF.

This clone has just one count. The chain couples TRBV5-1 to TRBJ2-3; 9 bases match TRBD2. This CDR3 region has 14 residues. Trimming took 4 bases from V and 3 from J; bases not matched to a gene: 3. The germline CDR1 and CDR2 sequences are SGHRS and YFSETQ. In DNA form, the CDR3 reads TGCGCCAGCAGCCAAGCGGGGGGAACAGATACGCAGTATTTT. Translation gives CASSQAGGTDTQYF. Drawing the rest from reference TRBV5-1 and TRBJ2-3, the complete variable domain is KAGVTQTPRYLIKTRGQQVTLSCSPISGHRSVSWYQQTPGQGLQFLFEYFSETQRNKGNFPGRFSGRQFSNSRSEMNVSTLELGDSALYLCASSQAGGTDTQYFGPGTRLTVL.

As to this clone: At the DNA level, this CDR3 is encoded by other sequences in the same sample as well. The J gene is TRBJ2-5, the V gene TRBV5-1; no clear D gene. The CDR3 extends over 11 amino acids. Deletions cut 0 bases from V and 5 bases from J, with 2 bases between. CDR1 SGHRS and CDR2 YFSETQ come from the germline V gene. CDR3 protein: CASSLDETQYF. The DNA for the CDR3 is TGCGCCAGCAGCTTGGATGAGACCCAGTACTTC.

V usage is TRBV5-6 and J usage is TRBJ1-5, with 12 bases identical to TRBD1. The CDR3 extends over 16 amino acids. CDR1 and CDR2 (germline): SGHDT, YYEEEE. The ends lost 4 bases at V and 9 bases at J; junction bases unmatched: 11. This CDR3 is CASSAGTGGRTRPQHF. The CDR3, as DNA: TGTGCCAGCAGCGCCGGGACAGGGGGCCGGACAAGGCCCCAGCATTTT.

This sequence joins TRBV10-1 and TRBJ2-1; D perhaps matches TRBD1 (6 bases). Germline assignment: CDR1 WNHNN and CDR2 SYGVQD (reference sequence). Trimming cost V 6 bases and J 0 bases, with 9 bases left between them. The CDR3 is made up of 14 amino acids. In DNA form, the CDR3 reads TGCGCCAGCAGGCAGGACAGCTCCTACAATGAGCAGTTCTTC. As protein: CASRQDSSYNEQFF.

This sequence joins TRBV18 and TRBJ1-5; TRBD1 matches 7 bases. Germline CDR1 and CDR2: KGHSH and LQKENI. Losses at the gene ends were 4 bases for V and 4 bases for J; bases not matched to a gene: 4. The CDR3 loop spans 14 amino acids. The chain's CDR3 is CASSQQGTNQPQHF. Written as DNA, the CDR3 is TGTGCCAGCTCACAACAGGGGACTAATCAGCCCCAGCATTTT. Together with reference TRBV18 and TRBJ1-5, the CDR3 gives the full variable domain: NAGVMQNPRHLVRRRGQEARLRCSPMKGHSHVYWYRQLPEEGLKFMVYLQKENIIDESGMPKERFSAEFPKEGPSILRIQQVVRGDSAAYFCASSQQGTNQPQHFGDGTRLSIL.

There are a few counts of this clone. The chain joins TRBV6-6 to TRBJ1-5; tentative D call: TRBD1 (6 bases). Trimming shortened V by 5 bases and J by 3 bases, and 17 bases separated the two germline ends. This CDR3 region has 16 residues. Per the germline V gene, CDR1 is MNHNY and CDR2 is SVGAGI (reference sequence). CDR3 in amino acids: CASSPQGKWLNQPQHF. Here the CDR3 DNA reads TGTGCCAGCAGTCCTCAGGGGAAGTGGCTCAATCAGCCCCAGCATTTT.

The CDR3 spells CAWSVRGSGGPYNEQFF. CDR3 sequence (DNA): TGTGCCTGGAGTGTACGGGGGAGCGGGGGCCCCTACAATGAGCAGTTCTTC. The chain combines TRBV30 with TRBJ2-1, with TRBD2 matching over 8 bases. Trimming cost V 0 bases and J 2 bases; bases outside gene matches: 9. The CDR3 totals 17 residues. Germline lookup yields CDR1 GTSNPN and CDR2 SVGIG (reference sequence).

The chain uses TRBV5-8 and TRBJ2-5, with D uncertain. Germline V lookup: CDR1 SGHTS, CDR2 YDEGEE. V dropped 3 bases and J dropped 5 bases, with 14 bases sitting between them. This CDR3 spans 14 amino acids. The CDR3 sequence: CASSSRVLRETQYF. The CDR3 coding sequence is TGTGCCAGCAGCTCCCGGGTCCTCCGGGAGACCCAGTACTTC.

This clone appeared once. The CDR3 nucleotides are TGTGCCAGCAAGCAATGGGACTTCGATTCATATGGCTACACCTTC. It codes for CASKQWDFDSYGYTF. The rearrangement joins TRBV6-5 to TRBJ1-2; D is possibly TRBD1 (5 bases). Germline CDR1 MNHEY, CDR2 SVGAGI. The CDR3 is 15 amino acids. The V gene lost 7 bases and the J gene lost 5 bases, with 20 bases spanning the gap.